The present TCR beta chain was sequenced within a study of identical twins. Study-level points and caveats: The same donors were not followed; conclusions instead depended on cross-sectional statistical analysis. Surplus twin overlap in beta out-of-frame sequences was less pronounced. Low generation probability was overrepresented in out-of-frame alpha sequences shared by twins.

Of note for this clonotype: Its antigen remains unknown.

One entry per CDR3 protein results from TCRdb running MiXCR on the 5' RACE reads. The table shows around 340,000 distinct CDR3 sequences, with approximately 13% occurring only once. This CDR3 spans 15 amino acids. Between the trimmed V and J ends, which lost 1 base and 8 bases, there was a span of 12 bases. The V gene's germline CDR1 is MDHEN and CDR2 SYDVKM. The data also belong to a second study, concerning yellow fever vaccine responses in identical twins. That work states: Twins reportedly showed a vaccine T cell response that seemed partly convergent and partly personalized.

Sequenced: CD8+ T cells sorted from blood. This TCR came from a woman aged 18-29 years in good health. This chain connects TRBV28 to TRBJ1-6, with no clear D. The CDR3 spells CASSLYNGKDSPLHF. Written as DNA, the CDR3 is TGTGCCAGCAGTTTATATAACGGTAAAGATTCACCCCTCCACTTT.